This is a list of T cell receptor beta chains from one sample in a study of CD8 T cells in ankylosing spondylitis. TCRdb recomputed calls from the 5' RACE reads with MiXCR, one row per CDR3 protein. The table includes about 450,000 distinct CDR3 sequences, about 25% detected once. Sequencing was carried out using blood, either unsorted or a sorted T cell fraction (not recorded which). The receptors shown here come from a male donor with ankylosing spondylitis. The CDR3 runs from the conserved cysteine through the conserved F or W. The size of a clone is reported for some rows only, either as once, few or many, or as a class for expanded clones.

few | TRBJ1-2 | TRBV5-1 | 18 | CASHQSGTGAEANYGYTF
many | TRBJ2-7 | TRBV12-3/TRBV12-4 | 15 | CASSPSLNSGHEQYF
few | TRBJ2-5 | TRBV27 | 13 | CASSFSFDTPRYF
few | TRBJ2-7 | TRBV9 | 14 | CASSVETGFYEQYF
. | TRBJ2-7 | TRBV6-1 | 13 | CAGRAGGRSEQYF
. | TRBJ2-4 | TRBV30 | 13 | CAWSLVAKNIQYF
many | TRBJ2-1 | TRBV24-1 | 12 | CATSADRNEQFF
. | TRBJ1-2 | TRBV6-5 | 14 | CASSYRGKDYGYTF
few | TRBJ2-1 | TRBV2 | 14 | CASSVRAPHNEQFF
few | TRBJ2-1 | TRBV5-1 | 16 | CASSVLAGPPNSEQFF
many | TRBJ2-2 | TRBV4-1 | 16 | CASSQEGLAYTGELFF
. | TRBJ2-3 | TRBV11-2 | 16 | CASSPGLEPSTDTQYF
few | TRBJ2-5 | TRBV15 | 17 | CATSSPRQTPTQETQYF
. | TRBJ2-5 | TRBV5-1 | 16 | CASSLDNPGQQETQYF
. | TRBJ2-7 | TRBV19 | 14 | CASSMWEGAYEQYF
few | TRBJ2-3 | TRBV20-1 | 14 | CSARTSAGRGTQYF
. | TRBJ1-5 | TRBV5-1 | 16 | CASSLEGMYSNQPQHF
few | TRBJ2-1 | TRBV12-3/TRBV12-4 | 16 | CASRPLRGAGGNEQFF
. | TRBJ1-1 | TRBV18 | 13 | CASSPASNTEAFF
many | TRBJ2-3 | TRBV24-1 | 17 | CATSDLPGRMGTDTQYF
few | TRBJ1-3 | TRBV2 | 13 | CASSGNSGNTIYF
. | TRBJ2-3 | TRBV11-1 | 16 | CASSLSLAGSTDTQYF
. | TRBJ2-1 | TRBV5-1 | 16 | CASSWAGTSGSNEQFF
. | TRBJ1-1 | TRBV7-9 | 14 | CASSVRTVNTEAFF
few | TRBJ2-2 | TRBV11-2 | 17 | CASSFFTSGSRTGELFF
many | TRBJ2-1 | TRBV7-2 | 16 | CASSRRASGSYNEQFF
. | TRBJ2-1 | TRBV5-1 | 17 | CASSLPSGSYSYNEQFF
. | TRBJ1-1 | TRBV15 | 15 | CATSRDLGQGSEAFF
. | TRBJ2-1 | TRBV20-1 | 12 | CSAPGPPNEQFF
. | TRBJ1-3 | TRBV9 | 14 | CASSPQVNGNTIYF
. | TRBJ1-5 | TRBV20-1 | 14 | CSASLDRDPQPQHF
. | TRBJ1-2 | TRBV29-1 | 13 | CSVYRGPDYGYTF
few | TRBJ2-1 | TRBV2 | 15 | CASSKGQGFYNEQFF
. | TRBJ2-1 | TRBV11-3 | 16 | CASSSPGLAGLNEQFF
. | TRBJ1-5 | TRBV12-3/TRBV12-4 | 16 | CASSLRGTGRNQPQHF
. | TRBJ1-5 | TRBV11-1 | 18 | CASSSPGTGTPGSQPQHF
. | TRBJ2-1 | TRBV5-1 | 17 | CASSRLAGRGSIDEQFF
. | TRBJ2-7 | TRBV3-1 | 18 | CASSQELAGGLVGDEQYF
. | TRBJ1-2 | TRBV20-1 | 15 | CSARSTGTVAYGYTF
. | TRBJ1-1 | TRBV29-1 | 13 | CSGRDPYGAEAFF
. | TRBJ1-4 | TRBV15 | 15 | CATARTMTTNEKLFF
few | TRBJ1-1 | TRBV5-8 | 16 | CASSFARTERRTEAFF
. | TRBJ2-2 | TRBV7-9 | 16 | CASSPSGQALTGELFF
many | TRBJ2-1 | TRBV7-2 | 14 | CASSSVTAGQEQFF
few | TRBJ1-4 | TRBV5-1 | 13 | CASSVRNNEKLFF
few | TRBJ2-2 | TRBV20-1 | 15 | CSAQDRGRDTGELFF
. | TRBJ1-1 | TRBV20-1 | 17 | CSASRFAGTGANTEAFF
few | TRBJ2-3 | TRBV29-1 | 13 | CSVELTGTDTQYF
few | TRBJ2-7 | TRBV7-9 | 13 | CASSLTRSYEQYF
few | TRBJ2-7 | TRBV20-1 | 14 | CSAREGDRSYEQYF
few | TRBJ2-1 | TRBV25-1 | 15 | CASSDKSGTYNEQFF
. | TRBJ2-5 | TRBV24-1 | 14 | CATSDDGTGETQYF
. | TRBJ1-1 | TRBV12-3/TRBV12-4 | 14 | CASRIQGASTEAFF